Reported below is one T cell receptor (beta chain). As yet, its antigen is unknown. The CDR3 loop spans 19 amino acids. CDR1 SGHRS and CDR2 YFSETQ come from the germline V gene. Trimming cost V 3 bases and J 2 bases; bases outside gene matches: 16. Isolated RNA was reverse transcribed in full, so expressed TCRB transcripts were sequenced. The table came from immunoSEQ multiplex PCR; TCRdb's copy has only in-frame clones and leaves some out. This table has tens of thousands of clones, about three fifths appearing once. This sample stems from a study of beta chain features in type 1 diabetes. Study-wide results and limits: The study found that naive, central memory and Treg TCRB repertoires appeared more similar in patients than in healthy donors. Shorter templates might be favored by PCR, and equally so in patients and in controls.

Sorting based on CD45RO/CCR7/CD25/CD127/CD95/CD27 separated CD4+ naive, central memory, regulatory and stem cell-like memory cells. This chain links TRBV5-1 with TRBJ1-1; 10 positions agree with TRBD1. This clonotype was sampled from a woman aged 18-35 years in good health. Specimen: Tregs from blood. CDR3: CASSWLPGQGSMGNTEAFF. Written as DNA, the CDR3 is TGCGCCAGCAGCTGGCTGCCGGGACAGGGGTCCATGGGAAACACTGAAGCTTTCTTT.